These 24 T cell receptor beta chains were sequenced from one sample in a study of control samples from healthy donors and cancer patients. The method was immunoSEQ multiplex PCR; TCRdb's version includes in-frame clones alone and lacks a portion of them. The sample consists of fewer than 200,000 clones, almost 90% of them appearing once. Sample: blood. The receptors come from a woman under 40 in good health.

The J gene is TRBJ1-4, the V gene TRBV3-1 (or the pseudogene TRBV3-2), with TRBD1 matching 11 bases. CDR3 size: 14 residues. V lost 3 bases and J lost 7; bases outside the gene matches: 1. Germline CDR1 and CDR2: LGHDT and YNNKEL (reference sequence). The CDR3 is CASSQGTGGEKLFF. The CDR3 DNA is TGTGCCAGCAGCCAGGGGACAGGGGGTGAAAAACTGTTTTTT.

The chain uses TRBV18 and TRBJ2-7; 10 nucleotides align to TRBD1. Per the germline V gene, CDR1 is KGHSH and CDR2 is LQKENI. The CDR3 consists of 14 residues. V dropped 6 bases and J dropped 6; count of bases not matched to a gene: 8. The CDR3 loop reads CASSAGDRGREQYF. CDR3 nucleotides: TGTGCCAGCTCGGCGGGAGACAGGGGGCGCGAGCAGTACTTC.

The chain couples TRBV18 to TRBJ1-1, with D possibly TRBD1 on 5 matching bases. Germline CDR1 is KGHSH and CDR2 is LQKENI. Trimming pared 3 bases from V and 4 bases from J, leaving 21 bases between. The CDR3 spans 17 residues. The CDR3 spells CASSPRDSPIPGTEAFF. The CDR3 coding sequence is TGTGCCAGCTCACCTCGGGACTCCCCCATCCCTGGCACTGAAGCTTTCTTT.

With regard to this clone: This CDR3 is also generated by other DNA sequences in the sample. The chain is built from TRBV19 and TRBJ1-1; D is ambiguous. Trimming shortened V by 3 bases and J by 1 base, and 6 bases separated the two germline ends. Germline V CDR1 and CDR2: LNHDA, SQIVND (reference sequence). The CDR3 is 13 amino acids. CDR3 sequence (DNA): TGTGCCAGTAGTATCAGACAGAACACTGAAGCTTTCTTT. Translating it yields CASSIRQNTEAFF.

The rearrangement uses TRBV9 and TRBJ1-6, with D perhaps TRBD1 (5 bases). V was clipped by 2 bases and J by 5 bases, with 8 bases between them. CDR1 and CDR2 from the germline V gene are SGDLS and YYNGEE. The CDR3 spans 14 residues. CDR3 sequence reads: CASSVGRDNSPLHF. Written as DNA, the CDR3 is TGTGCCAGCAGCGTGGGGCGGGATAATTCACCCCTCCACTTT. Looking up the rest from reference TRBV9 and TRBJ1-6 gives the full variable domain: DSGVTQTPKHLITATGQRVTLRCSPRSGDLSVYWYQQSLDQGLQFLIQYYNGEERAKGNILERFSAQQFPDLHSELNLSSLELGDSALYFCASSVGRDNSPLHFGNGTRLTVT.

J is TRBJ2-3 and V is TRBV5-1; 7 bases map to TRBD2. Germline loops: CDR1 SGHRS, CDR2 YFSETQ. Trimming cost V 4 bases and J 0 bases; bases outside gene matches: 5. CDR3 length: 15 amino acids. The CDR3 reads CASSQAGSSTDTQYF. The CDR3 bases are TGCGCCAGCAGCCAAGCGGGGTCTAGCACAGATACGCAGTATTTT.

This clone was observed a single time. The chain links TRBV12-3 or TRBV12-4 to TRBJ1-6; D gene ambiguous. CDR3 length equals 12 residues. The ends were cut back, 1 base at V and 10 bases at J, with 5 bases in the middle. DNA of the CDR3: TGTGCCAGCAGTTTAGGATCATCACCCCTCCACTTT. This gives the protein CASSLGSSPLHF.

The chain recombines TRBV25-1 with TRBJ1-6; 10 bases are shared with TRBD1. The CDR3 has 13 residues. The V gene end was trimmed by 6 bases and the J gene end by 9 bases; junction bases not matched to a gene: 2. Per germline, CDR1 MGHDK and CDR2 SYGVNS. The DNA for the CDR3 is TGTGCCAGCAGAGGACAGGGGGGTTCACCCCTCCACTTT. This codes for CASRGQGGSPLHF.

The CDR3, as DNA: TGCAGCGTCGGGGGACAGACCCAGTACTTC. Translating gives CSVGGQTQYF. This sequence joins TRBV29-1 and TRBJ2-5, with a weak D call TRBD2 (6 bases). V lost 6 bases and J 6 bases, leaving 8 bases between the germline ends. Germline loops: CDR1 SQVTM, CDR2 ANQGSEA. The CDR3 has 10 residues. Drawing the rest from reference TRBV29-1 and TRBJ2-5, the complete variable domain is SAVISQKPSRDICQRGTSLTIQCQVDSQVTMMFWYRQQPGQSLTLIATANQGSEATYESGFVIDKFPISRPNLTFSTLTVSNMSPEDSSIYLCSVGGQTQYFGPGTRLLVL.

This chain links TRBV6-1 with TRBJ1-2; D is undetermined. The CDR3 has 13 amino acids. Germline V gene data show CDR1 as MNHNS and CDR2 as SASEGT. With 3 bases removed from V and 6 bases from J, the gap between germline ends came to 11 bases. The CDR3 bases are TGTGCCAGCAGTGACCCAGGCCTTAATGGCTACACCTTC. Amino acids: CASSDPGLNGYTF.

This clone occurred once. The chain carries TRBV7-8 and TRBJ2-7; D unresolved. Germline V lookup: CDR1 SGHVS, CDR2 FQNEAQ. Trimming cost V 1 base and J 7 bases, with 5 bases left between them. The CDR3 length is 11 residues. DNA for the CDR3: TGTGCCAGCAGCTTAGTCGGTGAGCAGTACTTC. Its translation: CASSLVGEQYF.

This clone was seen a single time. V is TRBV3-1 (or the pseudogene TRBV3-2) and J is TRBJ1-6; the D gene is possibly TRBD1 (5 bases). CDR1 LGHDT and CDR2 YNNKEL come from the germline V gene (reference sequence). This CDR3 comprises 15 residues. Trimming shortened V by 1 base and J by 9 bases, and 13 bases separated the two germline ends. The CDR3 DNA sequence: TGTGCCAGCAGCCAAGTTGAGGGGATAGGTTCACCCCTCCACTTT. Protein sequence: CASSQVEGIGSPLHF.

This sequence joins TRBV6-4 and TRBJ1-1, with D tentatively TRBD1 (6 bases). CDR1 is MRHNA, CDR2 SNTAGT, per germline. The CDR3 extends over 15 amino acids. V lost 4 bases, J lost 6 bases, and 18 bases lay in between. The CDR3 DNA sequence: TGTGCCAGCAGTGCCCGGGGACTTTCAGGGGCTGAAGCTTTCTTT. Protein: CASSARGLSGAEAFF.

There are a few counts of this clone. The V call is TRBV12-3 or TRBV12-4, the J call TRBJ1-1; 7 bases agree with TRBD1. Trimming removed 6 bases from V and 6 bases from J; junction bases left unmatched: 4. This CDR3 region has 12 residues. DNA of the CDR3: TGTGCCAGCAGACTAGGGGGCCCTGAAGCTTTCTTT. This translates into CASRLGGPEAFF.

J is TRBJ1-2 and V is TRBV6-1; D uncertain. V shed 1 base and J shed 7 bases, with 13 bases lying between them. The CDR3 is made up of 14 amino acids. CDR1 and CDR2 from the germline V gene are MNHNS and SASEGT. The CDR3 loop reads CASSEEASFAGYTF. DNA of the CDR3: TGTGCCAGCAGTGAAGAGGCTTCGTTCGCTGGCTACACCTTC.

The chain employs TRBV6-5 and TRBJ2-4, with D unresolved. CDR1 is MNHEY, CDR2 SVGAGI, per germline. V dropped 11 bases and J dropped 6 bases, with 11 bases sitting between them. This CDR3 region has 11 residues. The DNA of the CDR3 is TGTGCCGTCCTGGGCGGAAACATTCAGTACTTC. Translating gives CAVLGGNIQYF.

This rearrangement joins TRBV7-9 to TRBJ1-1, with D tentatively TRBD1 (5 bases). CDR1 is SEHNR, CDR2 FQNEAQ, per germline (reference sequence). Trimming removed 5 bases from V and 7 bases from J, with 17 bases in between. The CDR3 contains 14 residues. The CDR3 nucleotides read TGTGCCAGCAGCCCCCGGGACGGCGCCTTTGAAGCTTTCTTT. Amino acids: CASSPRDGAFEAFF.

The CDR3 here is CASSSPGQAVEQYV. The CDR3, as DNA: TGCGCCAGCAGCTCGCCGGGACAGGCGGTCGAGCAGTACGTC. The chain has TRBV5-1 and TRBJ2-7, with 8 nucleotides matching TRBD1. Germline assignment: CDR1 SGHRS and CDR2 YFSETQ. This CDR3 is built from 14 residues. Trimming cost V 3 bases and J 6 bases; bases outside gene matches: 8.

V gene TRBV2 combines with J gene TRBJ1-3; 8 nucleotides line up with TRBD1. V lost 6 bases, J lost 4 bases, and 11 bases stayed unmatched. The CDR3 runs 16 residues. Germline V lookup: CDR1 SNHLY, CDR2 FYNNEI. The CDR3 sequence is CASSLGQGTKGNTIYF. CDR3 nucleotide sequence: TGTGCCAGCAGCCTCGGACAGGGTACGAAGGGAAACACCATATATTTT.

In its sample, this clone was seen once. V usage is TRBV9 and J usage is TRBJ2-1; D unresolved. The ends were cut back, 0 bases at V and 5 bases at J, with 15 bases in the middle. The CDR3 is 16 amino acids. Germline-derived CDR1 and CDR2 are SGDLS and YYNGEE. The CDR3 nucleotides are TGTGCCAGCAGCGTAGCTCCCTCAAGCCTGAACAATGAGCAGTTCTTC. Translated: CASSVAPSSLNNEQFF.

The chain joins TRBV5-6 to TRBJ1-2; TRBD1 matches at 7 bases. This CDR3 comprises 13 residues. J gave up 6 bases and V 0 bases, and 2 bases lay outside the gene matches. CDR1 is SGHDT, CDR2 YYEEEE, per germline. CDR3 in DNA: TGTGCCAGCAGCTTGGGACAGGGAGATGGCTACACCTTC. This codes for CASSLGQGDGYTF.

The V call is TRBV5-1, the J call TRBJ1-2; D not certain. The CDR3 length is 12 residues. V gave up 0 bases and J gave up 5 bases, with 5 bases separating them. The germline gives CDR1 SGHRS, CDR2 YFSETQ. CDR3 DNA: TGCGCCAGCAGCTTGGAATCATATGGCTACACCTTC. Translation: CASSLESYGYTF.

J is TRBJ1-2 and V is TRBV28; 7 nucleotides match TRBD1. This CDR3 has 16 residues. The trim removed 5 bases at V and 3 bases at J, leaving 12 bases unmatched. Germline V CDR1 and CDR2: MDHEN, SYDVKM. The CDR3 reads CASSLYRDSTHYGYTF. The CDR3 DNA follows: TGTGCCAGCAGTCTCTACCGGGACAGCACCCACTATGGCTACACCTTC.

For the CDR3, the DNA is TGCAGCGTCGCGGGGGGGGCCGGCACAGATACGCAGTATTTT. This sequence encodes CSVAGGAGTDTQYF. The V call is TRBV29-1, the J call TRBJ2-3; TRBD2 agrees at 9 bases. V shed 6 bases and J 1 base; nucleotides not matched to a gene: 5. CDR1 and CDR2 (germline): SQVTM, ANQGSEA. CDR3 length: 14 residues.